A single T cell receptor (beta chain) is shown here with its context. Clones were read by immunoSEQ multiplex PCR, and TCRdb kept only the in-frame ones, dropping some. The table lists approximately 52,000 clones, approximately 81% of them singletons. The data are from a study of blood T cell repertoires in COVID-19. Germline V gene data show CDR1 as SGHRS and CDR2 as YFSETQ. V lost 2 bases, J lost 7 bases, and 10 bases stayed unmatched. This CDR3 is built from 17 residues. The receptor was derived from an elderly woman with acute or convalescent COVID-19. Input material: peripheral blood. V gene TRBV5-1 combines with J gene TRBJ2-3; the match to TRBD2 covers 13 bases. The CDR3 region is CASSFGTSGVVSNTQYF. CDR3 DNA: TGCGCCAGCAGCTTCGGGACTAGCGGGGTGGTAAGCAATACGCAGTATTTT.